This TCR beta chain was profiled in a study of blood T cells in healthy people across ages. Alongside a J-beta primer mix, a sample-barcoded 5' primer served in a second PCR lasting about 7 to 11 cycles. Via MiXCR, TCRdb re-called the 5' RACE reads, giving one row per CDR3 protein. The data hold 1.5 million to 1.8 million distinct CDR3 sequences, with less than 45% observed a single time. V shed 2 bases and J shed 2 bases, with 11 bases lying between them. The germline CDR1 and CDR2 sequences are DFQATT and SNEGSKA (reference sequence). The CDR3 has 14 residues. V gene TRBV20-1 combines with J gene TRBJ2-3; a weak D match, TRBD2 (6 bases). Sequencing was performed on blood. This clonotype was obtained from a young woman in good health. The CDR3 nucleotides read TGCAGTGCTAGACGGACTACTGTCACAGATACGCAGTATTTT. It translates to CSARRTTVTDTQYF.